These 8 T cell receptor beta chains were sequenced from one sample in a study of cytomegalovirus exposure and HLA in healthy donors (dated by TCRdb to 2016 to 2017). Libraries were prepared through the immunoSEQ multiplex PCR assay. The multiplex PCR relied on a mix of 60 forward primers for TCR Vbeta segments and 13 reverse primers for TCR Jbeta segments. TCRdb obtained this table from immuneACCESS and retained in-frame rearrangements with V and J assigned. These tables miss some clones; where compared with another copy, unresolved V genes account for less than half of the shortfall, and the remainder is unexplained. This sample is represented by some 180,000 clones; around 75% of them were singletons. The ten largest clones take up 2% to 2.5% of the sample. Sequences were obtained from PBMCs. The receptors were sampled from a male donor in good health and CMV-seronegative.

Details on this clone: Other DNA sequences in the same sample also yield this CDR3. V gene TRBV2 combines with J gene TRBJ1-1; D is uncertain. Germline V gene lookup returns CDR1 SNHLY and CDR2 FYNNEI. The CDR3 length is 12 residues. CDR3 bases: TGTGCGATCTCAGTTGAGCGCACTGAAGCTTTCTTT. Translated, it gives CAISVERTEAFF.

The V gene is TRBV6-5, the J gene TRBJ2-7; D is perhaps TRBD2 (5 bases). The CDR3 covers 13 residues. Germline CDR1 MNHEY, CDR2 SVGAGI. V was pared by 5 bases and J by 4 bases, with 12 bases between. This CDR3 reads CASSKPGTYEQYF. CDR3 nucleotide sequence: TGTGCCAGCAGTAAACCGGGAACATACGAGCAGTACTTC.

This clone occurred a few times. The genes are TRBV5-4 and TRBJ2-3; 9 bases match TRBD1. The germline V gene encodes CDR1 SGHNT and CDR2 YYREEE (reference sequence). With 2 bases clipped from V and 2 bases from J, the junction kept 6 bases outside the gene matches. The CDR3 has 16 amino acids. The chain's CDR3 is CASSLSGTGFTDTQYF. The CDR3 coding sequence is TGTGCCAGCAGCTTAAGCGGGACAGGGTTCACAGATACGCAGTATTTT.

The V call is TRBV5-4, the J call TRBJ1-6; TRBD1 agrees at 8 bases. Germline trimming cut 3 bases from V and 7 bases from J; bases unmatched to any gene: 6. Germline V gives CDR1 SGHNT, CDR2 YYREEE (reference sequence). This CDR3 is built from 15 residues. This CDR3 reads CASSSKTGVNSPLHF. Written as DNA, the CDR3 is TGTGCCAGCAGCTCCAAGACAGGGGTCAATTCACCCCTCCACTTT.

This chain joins TRBV6-5 and TRBJ1-3; 7 bases align to TRBD1. The V and J ends lost 6 bases and 4 bases, in that order; junction bases with no gene match: 9. This CDR3 is 15 amino acids long. Germline CDR1 reads MNHEY; CDR2 reads SVGAGI. CDR3 amino acids: CASSKQGWSGNTIYF. As DNA, the CDR3 is TGTGCCAGCAGCAAACAGGGGTGGTCCGGAAACACCATATATTTT.

The chain recombines TRBV9 with TRBJ2-7; tentative D call: TRBD1 (5 bases). The CDR3 contains 16 residues. Germline values: CDR1 SGDLS, CDR2 YYNGEE. Trimming took 0 bases from V and 3 from J, leaving 16 bases between them. This CDR3 reads CASSVEYGQGNYEQYF. CDR3 nucleotide sequence: TGTGCCAGCAGCGTAGAGTATGGGCAGGGAAACTACGAGCAGTACTTC.

The CDR3 coding sequence is TGTGCCAGCAGCCAAGCTTCGGGGTACGAGCAGTACTTC. The encoded protein is CASSQASGYEQYF. The chain links TRBV4-2 to TRBJ2-5; perhaps TRBD2 as D (5 bases). Judging by the DNA end, TRBJ2-7 fits better; the J call may be wrong. This CDR3 region has 13 residues. CDR1 LGHNA and CDR2 YNFKEQ come from the germline V gene.

The J gene is TRBJ2-2, the V gene TRBV11-2, with 7 bases that match TRBD2. With V trimmed by 6 bases and J by 1 base, 14 bases remained unmatched. The CDR3 runs to 18 residues. The germline gives CDR1 SGHAT, CDR2 FQNNGV. The CDR3 loop is CASRTRLGEGKNTGELFF. The CDR3 bases are TGTGCCAGCAGAACCAGGTTGGGGGAGGGAAAGAACACCGGGGAGCTGTTTTTT.